The rows below give T cell receptor beta chains drawn from one sample of a study of OX40 agonist ivuxolimab in advanced cancers. The assay was immunoSEQ multiplex PCR, and TCRdb's table has in-frame clones only and misses some. This table holds about 68,000 clones, roughly 84% found once. The material was CD4+ or CD8+ T cells sorted from blood, obtained in a trial of the OX40 agonist ivuxolimab. The receptor set was obtained from an adult with an advanced solid tumor such as melanoma, head and neck, liver or kidney cancer. The CDR3 runs from the conserved cysteine through the conserved F or W. The order of the fields is clone size, V gene, D gene, J gene, CDR3 protein, CDR3 DNA. A D gene is named only where the DNA matches it firmly. Expanded clones are given a class, and other clones once, few, many or no size at all.

>NA|TRBV2|NA|TRBJ2-2
CASKGVSLTGELFF
TGTGCCAGCAAAGGGGTCAGTTTGACCGGGGAGCTGTTTTTT
>NA|TRBV6-5|NA|TRBJ1-1
CASSYTPGQNTEAFF
TGTGCCAGCAGTTACACGCCGGGTCAGAACACTGAAGCTTTCTTT
>NA|TRBV9|TRBD2|TRBJ2-1
CASSQRTSSDEQFF
TGTGCCAGCAGCCAACGGACTAGCAGCGATGAGCAGTTCTTC
>NA|TRBV14|NA|TRBJ1-2
CASSQVWWGDYTF
TGTGCCAGCAGCCAAGTATGGTGGGGAGACTACACCTTC
>NA|TRBV10-3|NA|TRBJ1-3
CATQGATGPSSGNTIYF
TGTGCCACCCAAGGGGCGACAGGACCGAGCTCTGGAAACACCATATATTTT
>NA|TRBV6-5|NA|TRBJ1-6
CASSYSQGGSPLHF
TGTGCCAGCAGTTATTCTCAGGGTGGCTCACCCCTCCACTTT
>NA|TRBV11-2|NA|TRBJ2-6
CASSIDSSGANVLTF
TGTGCCAGCAGCATCGACAGTTCTGGGGCCAACGTCCTGACTTTC
>NA|TRBV2|TRBD1|TRBJ1-5
CASTGKGTGVDQPQHF
TGTGCCAGCACCGGAAAGGGGACAGGGGTAGATCAGCCCCAGCATTTT
>few|TRBV12-5|NA|TRBJ1-2
CASGLDPSRGNYGYTF
TGTGCTAGTGGTTTGGACCCGAGTCGAGGGAACTATGGCTACACCTTC
>NA|TRBV7-2|TRBD1|TRBJ1-5
CASSLRQGGQPQHF
TGTGCCAGCAGCCTCCGACAGGGCGGACAGCCCCAGCATTTT
>NA|TRBV5-1|NA|TRBJ2-7
CASTGGPAYEQYF
TGCGCCAGCACCGGCGGGCCTGCCTACGAGCAGTACTTC
>few|TRBV12-5|NA|TRBJ2-3
CASGFGQLTDTQYF
TGTGCTAGTGGTTTCGGTCAGCTAACAGATACGCAGTATTTT
>NA|TRBV4-3|TRBD1|TRBJ1-2
CASIDREGYTF
TGCGCCAGCATCGACAGGGAGGGCTACACCTTC
>NA|TRBV2|NA|TRBJ1-1
CASREGLSSTEAFF
TGTGCCAGCAGGGAAGGGTTATCGAGCACTGAAGCTTTCTTT
>many|TRBV10-3|NA|TRBJ1-1
CAISAEPVSTEAFF
TGTGCCATCAGCGCAGAGCCAGTTAGCACTGAAGCTTTCTTT
>once|TRBV5-6|NA|TRBJ2-4
CASSGWDTEDIQYF
TGTGCCAGCAGCGGCTGGGACACGGAAGACATTCAGTACTTC
>NA|TRBV9|NA|TRBJ2-3
CASSVAPSITDTQYF
TGTGCCAGCAGCGTAGCTCCTAGTATTACAGATACGCAGTATTTT
>NA|TRBV6-5|TRBD2|TRBJ2-7
CASSYGGEGYEQYF
TGTGCCAGCAGTTACGGAGGGGAGGGCTACGAGCAGTACTTC
>NA|TRBV7-2|TRBD1|TRBJ1-2
CASSSPTGLRYGYTF
TGTGCCAGCAGCTCCCCGACAGGGTTAAGATATGGCTACACCTTC
>NA|TRBV10-1|NA|TRBJ2-5
CASQETIQETQYF
TGCGCCAGCCAAGAGACTATACAAGAGACCCAGTACTTC
>NA|TRBV7-2|NA|TRBJ2-1
CASSLVVGSRGFF
TGTGCCAGCAGCTTAGTGGTGGGGAGTAGGGGGTTCTTC
>NA|TRBV5-4|TRBD2|TRBJ2-1
CASSLSGGAYNEQFF
TGTGCCAGCAGCTTGTCCGGGGGGGCCTACAATGAGCAGTTCTTC
>NA|TRBV6-5|NA|TRBJ1-3
CASSYEGLNSGNTIYF
TGTGCCAGCAGTTACGAGGGACTGAACTCTGGAAACACCATATATTTT
>NA|TRBV4-2|NA|TRBJ1-2
CASSQEGRDVVHGYTF
TGTGCCAGCAGCCAAGAGGGCAGGGATGTGGTTCATGGCTACACCTTC
>NA|TRBV5-5|NA|TRBJ2-7
CASRLGAARYEQYF
TGTGCCAGCAGATTGGGGGCAGCCCGCTACGAGCAGTACTTC
>NA|TRBV7-2|TRBD2|TRBJ2-3
CASKKNRGVTDTQYF
TGTGCCAGCAAAAAGAATCGGGGGGTCACAGATACGCAGTATTTT